The present TCR beta chain was sequenced within a study of blood T cell repertoires in COVID-19. Study-wide context: Acute-phase and convalescent COVID-19 samples originated in the United States, Italy and Spain. PBMCs, B-cell-depleted T cells, or T cells were the source of the cDNA or gDNA that made up the material.

Germline V gene lookup returns CDR1 MNHNS and CDR2 SASEGT. The ends were cut back, 3 bases at V and 4 bases at J, with 18 bases in the middle. The CDR3 covers 16 residues. This clone came up once. In the study's own analysis: Nucleated cell counts were estimated from reference gene primer amplification. Using immunoSEQ multiplex PCR, the repertoire was profiled, and TCRdb retains in-frame clones only, with some absent. V and J calls and clone size come straight from that table; D and trimming were deduced from the DNA. The data hold about 87,000 clones, with about 80% observed a single time. The chain has TRBV6-1 and TRBJ1-2, with D hard to call. Source material: peripheral blood. The TCR sequence derives from a woman in her seventies with acute or convalescent COVID-19. CDR3 loop: CASSELTGTWGYGYTF. Here the CDR3 DNA reads TGTGCCAGCAGTGAGTTGACGGGAACCTGGGGCTATGGCTACACCTTC.